This T cell receptor beta chain was sequenced during a study of Ad26.COV2.S vaccination and SARS-CoV-2 variants. Study in general: Ad26.COV2.S was injected intramuscularly once or twice, 56 days apart.

Treatment here: over 15 received Ad26.COV2.S at low or high dose, single or two shots; about 5 received placebo; per-sample allocation not given. Samples were taken on day 63 after the first vaccine or placebo injection. Assay used: immunoSEQ multiplex PCR; TCRdb lists only in-frame clones, some missing. The repertoire includes a few hundred thousand clones, roughly 90% of them detected once, and less than 4% sits in the top ten. The CDR3 sequence is 15 residues long. CDR1 and CDR2 from the germline V gene are SGHKS and YYEKEE (reference sequence). The ends were cut back, 0 bases at V and 0 bases at J, with 7 bases in the middle.

The chain joins TRBV5-5 to TRBJ2-1; D gene uncertain. The sequences come from peripheral blood, collected in a trial of Ad26.COV2.S vaccine versus placebo. The origin of this receptor is a person aged 18-60 years who received the Ad26.COV2.S COVID-19 vaccine or a placebo. CDR3 sequence reads: CASSLGSSSYNEQFF. The DNA of the CDR3 is TGTGCCAGCAGCTTGGGGAGTAGCTCCTACAATGAGCAGTTCTTC.